The clone carrying this TCR beta chain appeared a few times. Its antigen is unknown. TCRdb ran MiXCR on the reads and lists one entry per CDR3 protein. Among about 900,000 distinct CDR3 sequences listed, around 29% were seen once. This entry comes from a study of T cell repertoires in cytomegalovirus infection. In the study overall: Both recently identified HLA-C-restricted and well-studied HLA-B-restricted CMV epitopes were used in the study. A matching HLA type, together with CMV infection, was signaled by public TCR beta signatures.

Germline V CDR1 and CDR2: MNHEY, SVGAGI. V lost 2 bases and J lost 6; bases outside the gene matches: 17. The CDR3 spans 18 residues. Study-wide points: Summed frequency of shared TCR beta families picked out CMV carriers who also had the relevant HLA.

The clonotype comes from a human donor in good health (CMV status not recorded). Some clones in this sample may be carry-over from other donors' samples. The rearrangement joins TRBV6-5 to TRBJ1-2, with 8 bases aligning to TRBD1. The sequences come from cultured CD8+ T cells from PBMCs, collected from culture after CMV antigen stimulation. For the CDR3, the DNA is TGTGCCAGCAGTTACAGGTCCCCGAACAGGGGGATCGGAGATGGCTACACCTTC. Protein: CASSYRSPNRGIGDGYTF.